These 14 T cell receptor beta chains share one sample of origin, sequenced in a study of blood T cell repertoires in COVID-19. This table comes from immunoSEQ multiplex PCR, and its TCRdb copy is limited to in-frame clones, with some not included. The sample has about 50,000 clones, around 90% seen once. The specimen was peripheral blood. These TCRs come from a human donor in a cohort sampled during active COVID-19.

This clone was recorded only once. The chain couples TRBV6-2 or TRBV6-3 to TRBJ2-3, with D perhaps TRBD1 (6 bases). V lost 4 bases to trimming and J lost 2 bases, with 13 bases between them. Germline V CDR1 and CDR2: MNHEY, SVGEGT. The CDR3 is 15 residues long. CDR3 nucleotide sequence: TGTGCCAGCAGTTCGGACAGACAGGTCACAGATACGCAGTATTTT. This codes for CASSSDRQVTDTQYF.

The chain recombines TRBV7-3 with TRBJ2-2, with 9 bases that match TRBD1. V shed 5 bases and J 6 bases; nucleotides not matched to a gene: 7. CDR1 is SGHTA, CDR2 FQGTGA, per germline. The CDR3 totals 15 residues. CDR3 DNA: TGTGCCAGCAGCCCGACAGGGGGTAGGGCCGGGGAGCTGTTTTTT. Its translation is CASSPTGGRAGELFF.

The genes are TRBV9 and TRBJ1-2; D is perhaps TRBD1 (6 bases). Germline V gene data show CDR1 as SGDLS and CDR2 as YYNGEE. The CDR3 totals 15 residues. V shed 4 bases and J shed 3 bases, with 16 bases lying between them. This CDR3 reads CASSYRDTPYYGYTF. CDR3 DNA: TGTGCCAGCAGCTATCGGGACACACCATACTATGGCTACACCTTC.

The gene calls are TRBV12-3 or TRBV12-4 and TRBJ2-7, with a tentative D call TRBD2 (6 bases). The CDR3 length is 13 residues. The V end was cut by 5 bases, the J end by 3 bases, with 11 bases between. CDR3 loop: CASSTGVDYEQYF. As DNA, the CDR3 is TGTGCCAGCAGTACGGGGGTCGACTACGAGCAGTACTTC.

As to this clone: Its ends do not fully match the called genes, so a read error is possible. The chain links TRBV18 to TRBJ1-1, with TRBD1 identical over 8 bases. CDR3 length: 14 amino acids. CDR1 and CDR2 from the germline V gene are KGHSH and LQKENI. Here the CDR3 reads CASSTWTGNAEAFF. The CDR3 bases are TGTGCCAGCTCAACCTGGACAGGGAACGCTGAAGCTTTCTTT.

The CDR3, as DNA: TGTGCCAGCAGAGGACAGGGGGGCAATGAGCAGTTCTTC. This codes for CASRGQGGNEQFF. The rearrangement uses TRBV27 and TRBJ2-1, with 10 positions matching TRBD1. The length of the CDR3 is 13 residues. V dropped 6 bases and J dropped 6; count of bases not matched to a gene: 2. Germline V lookup: CDR1 MNHEY, CDR2 SMNVEV (reference sequence).

The chain carries TRBV5-3 and TRBJ2-7; D possibly corresponds to TRBD1 (5 bases). TRBV5-3 is filed as an ORF, its function uncertain. With 1 base removed from V and 2 bases from J, the gap between germline ends came to 10 bases. This CDR3 region has 14 residues. The CDR3 spells CARSLKVRAYEQYF. CDR3 in DNA: TGTGCCAGAAGCTTGAAGGTCAGGGCCTACGAGCAGTACTTC.

The genes are TRBV6-5 and TRBJ1-2, with TRBD1 as a possible D gene (6 bases). Trimming removed 6 bases at V and 7 bases at J, with 15 bases between. The CDR3 has 13 amino acids. The germline V gene has CDR1 MNHEY and CDR2 SVGAGI. CDR3 loop: CASRDGGAIGYTF. CDR3 coding DNA: TGTGCCAGCAGGGACGGGGGGGCGATTGGCTACACCTTC.

The chain uses TRBV28 and TRBJ1-4, with D maybe TRBD1 (5 bases). The germline gives CDR1 MDHEN, CDR2 SYDVKM. The CDR3 runs to 15 residues. V lost 7 bases to trimming and J lost 0 bases, with 12 bases between them. The CDR3 region has the DNA TGTGCCAGCAAATCCGGGGGGGCAACTAATGAAAAACTGTTTTTT. It yields the protein CASKSGGATNEKLFF.

The rearrangement links TRBV7-2 to TRBJ1-5; D is unclear. CDR3 length equals 14 residues. Trimming stripped 5 bases from V and 4 bases from J, with 12 bases between. The germline CDR1 and CDR2 sequences are SGHTA and FQGNSA. The CDR3 nucleotides read TGTGCCAGCAGCAACCAGTTACCAAATCAGCCCCAGCATTTT. Its translation: CASSNQLPNQPQHF.

This clone was counted once. V is TRBV5-1 and J is TRBJ2-3; D call uncertain. CDR1 and CDR2 (germline): SGHRS, YFSETQ. V dropped 0 bases and J dropped 0 bases, with 8 bases sitting between them. This CDR3 comprises 15 residues. In DNA, the CDR3 is TGCGCCAGCAGCTTGGGTCTCCTTAGCACAGATACGCAGTATTTT. Protein product: CASSLGLLSTDTQYF.

J is TRBJ2-5 and V is TRBV5-6, with 9 bases fitting TRBD1. Losses at the gene ends were 1 base for V and 5 bases for J; bases not matched to a gene: 3. Germline V gene sequence: CDR1 SGHDT, CDR2 YYEEEE. The CDR3 covers 14 residues. In nucleotides, the CDR3 is TGTGCCAGCAGCTTGACCGGGACAGGGGAGACCCAGTACTTC. Amino acid sequence: CASSLTGTGETQYF.

This clone was observed a few times. This chain uses TRBV5-6 with TRBJ2-2, with D perhaps matching TRBD1 (7 bases). Trimming took off 4 bases at V and 3 bases at J, with 19 bases between the two ends. The CDR3 runs 17 residues. Germline V CDR1 and CDR2: SGHDT, YYEEEE. CDR3 residues: CASSPRRGRGYTGELFF. The CDR3 DNA is TGTGCCAGCAGCCCTCGGAGGGGGCGGGGCTACACCGGGGAGCTGTTTTTT.

This clone was recorded a few times. The V and J genes are TRBV7-9 and TRBJ1-4; no clear D gene. V shed 3 bases and J shed 7 bases, with 12 bases lying between them. CDR3 length equals 14 residues. The germline CDR1 and CDR2 sequences are SEHNR and FQNEAQ (reference sequence). CDR3 coding DNA: TGTGCCAGCAGCTTTTCCGCCGGTAGTGAAAAACTGTTTTTT. Translating it yields CASSFSAGSEKLFF. Full variable domain (remainder filled in from reference TRBV7-9 and TRBJ1-4): DTGVSQNPRHKITKRGQNVTFRCDPISEHNRLYWYRQTLGQGPEFLTYFQNEAQLEKSRLLSDRFSAERPKGSFSTLEIQRTEQGDSAMYLCASSFSAGSEKLFFGSGTQLSVL.